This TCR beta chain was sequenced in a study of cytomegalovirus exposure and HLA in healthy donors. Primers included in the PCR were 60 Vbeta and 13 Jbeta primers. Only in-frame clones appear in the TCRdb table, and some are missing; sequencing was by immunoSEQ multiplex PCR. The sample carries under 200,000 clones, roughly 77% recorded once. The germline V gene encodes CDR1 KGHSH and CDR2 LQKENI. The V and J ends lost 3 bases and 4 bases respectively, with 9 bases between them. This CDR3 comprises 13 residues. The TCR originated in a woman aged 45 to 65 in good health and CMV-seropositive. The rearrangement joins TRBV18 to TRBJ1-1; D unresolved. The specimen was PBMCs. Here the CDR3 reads CASSPRRSTEAFF. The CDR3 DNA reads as TGTGCCAGCTCACCGAGGAGGTCCACTGAAGCTTTCTTT.